The 18 T cell receptor beta chains in this list originate from one sample, sequenced in a study of T cell responses to AZD1222 COVID-19 vaccine. Assay: immunoSEQ multiplex PCR; the TCRdb copy retains only in-frame clones and omits some. The sample has about 110,000 clones; about 88% are singletons. This material consisted of peripheral blood, taken on day 0 of AZD1222 vaccination. The source of these receptors is an adult in good health.

This sequence joins TRBV30 and TRBJ1-1; D is undetermined. The V gene's germline CDR1 is GTSNPN and CDR2 SVGIG (reference sequence). The CDR3 length is 11 residues. The V end was cut by 2 bases, the J end by 6 bases, with 7 bases between. The CDR3 here is CAWSSTSEAFF. The CDR3 coding sequence is TGTGCCTGGAGTAGTACGTCTGAAGCTTTCTTT.

The chain joins TRBV6-2 or TRBV6-3 to TRBJ1-5, with D uncertain. Trimming shortened V by 6 bases and J by 1 base, and 16 bases separated the two germline ends. The germline CDR1 and CDR2 sequences are MNHEY and SVGEGT. There are 16 residues in the CDR3. CDR3 sequence reads: CASSPRRASSNQPQHF. DNA of the CDR3: TGTGCCAGCAGCCCTCGGAGGGCCTCAAGCAATCAGCCCCAGCATTTT.

CDR3 residues: CASSLGSLGANVLTF. The DNA of the CDR3 is TGTGCCAGCAGCTTAGGATCTCTTGGGGCCAACGTCCTGACTTTC. The chain has TRBV11-2 and TRBJ2-6; D unclear. The CDR3 has 15 amino acids. Trimming left V 1 base short and J 3 bases short, with 7 bases between. The germline V gene has CDR1 SGHAT and CDR2 FQNNGV.

The sample holds a few counts of this clone. This sequence joins TRBV2 and TRBJ1-5; D is possibly TRBD1 (6 bases). The ends were cut back, 7 bases at V and 1 base at J, with 14 bases in the middle. Germline V lookup: CDR1 SNHLY, CDR2 FYNNEI. The CDR3 consists of 15 residues. The CDR3, as DNA: TGTGCCAGCACGCGGGAAGGGACAAGCAATCAGCCCCAGCATTTT. As protein: CASTREGTSNQPQHF.

The chain employs TRBV27 and TRBJ2-1; either TRBD1 or TRBD2 may supply D (6 bases each). Between the trimmed V and J ends, which lost 2 bases and 5 bases, there was a span of 10 bases. The CDR3 is 14 residues long. Per the germline V gene, CDR1 is MNHEY and CDR2 is SMNVEV (reference sequence). The CDR3 is CASSLRGEDNEQFF. The CDR3 region has the DNA TGTGCCAGCAGTTTAAGGGGGGAAGACAATGAGCAGTTCTTC.

The chain uses TRBV5-1 and TRBJ2-2, with TRBD2 as a possible D gene (6 bases). Trimming took 0 bases from V and 4 from J, leaving 13 bases between them. CDR3 size: 16 residues. Germline CDR1 and CDR2: SGHRS and YFSETQ. The CDR3 coding sequence is TGCGCCAGCAGCTTGGCCCCCGGGACTCGCACCGGGGAGCTGTTTTTT. Its translation is CASSLAPGTRTGELFF.

V and J are TRBV5-1 and TRBJ2-3; D not certain. Germline V lookup: CDR1 SGHRS, CDR2 YFSETQ. V was shortened by 0 bases and J by 3 bases, with 14 bases between the two germline ends. The CDR3 extends over 16 amino acids. CDR3 region: CASSLEGWASTDTQYF. The CDR3 region has the DNA TGCGCCAGCAGCTTGGAGGGTTGGGCGTCGACAGATACGCAGTATTTT.

This rearrangement joins TRBV25-1 to TRBJ1-1, with TRBD1 as a possible D gene (6 bases). In germline, CDR1 is MGHDK, CDR2 SYGVNS. V was pared by 6 bases and J by 11 bases, with 13 bases between. The CDR3 covers 11 residues. The CDR3 loop is CASRETGSAFF. Written as DNA, the CDR3 is TGTGCCAGCAGGGAGACAGGAAGCGCTTTCTTT.

This CDR3 reads CATSRDGGSYEQYF. The CDR3, as DNA: TGTGCCACCAGCAGAGATGGGGGTTCCTACGAGCAGTACTTC. The chain has TRBV15 and TRBJ2-7; D may match TRBD1 or TRBD2 (5 bases each). The length of the CDR3 is 14 residues. Germline V gene sequence: CDR1 LNHNV, CDR2 YYDKDF (reference sequence). Trimming cost V 0 bases and J 1 base, with 7 bases left between them.

J is TRBJ1-1 and V is TRBV10-3; D gene uncertain. Trimming took 5 bases from V and 5 from J, leaving 9 bases between them. The germline CDR1 and CDR2 sequences are ENHRY and SYGVKD. This CDR3 spans 12 amino acids. The CDR3 DNA is TGTGCCATCAGTCAGAGTAATACTGAAGCTTTCTTT. Protein sequence: CAISQSNTEAFF.

This chain links TRBV5-4 with TRBJ2-3; D gene ambiguous. From germline, CDR1 is SGHNT and CDR2 YYREEE (reference sequence). This CDR3 contains 16 residues. Trimming removed 4 bases from V and 1 base from J, with 16 bases in between. This CDR3 reads CASSLGARPGTDTQYF. DNA for the CDR3: TGTGCCAGCAGCCTAGGTGCCAGGCCAGGCACAGATACGCAGTATTTT. The complete variable domain, with remaining parts taken from reference TRBV5-4 and TRBJ2-3, reads ETGVTQSPTHLIKTRGQQVTLRCSSQSGHNTVSWYQQALGQGPQFIFQYYREEENGRGNFPPRFSGLQFPNYSSELNVNALELDDSALYLCASSLGARPGTDTQYFGPGTRLTVL.

The rearrangement uses TRBV9 and TRBJ2-2, with D maybe TRBD1 (5 bases). Germline V gene lookup returns CDR1 SGDLS and CDR2 YYNGEE. V gave up 1 base and J gave up 0 bases, with 16 bases separating them. The CDR3 length is 18 residues. The CDR3 DNA reads TGTGCCAGCAGCGTATCCCCCCGACAGATAACGAACACCGGGGAGCTGTTTTTT. The encoded protein is CASSVSPRQITNTGELFF.

V usage is TRBV2 and J usage is TRBJ2-3; 12 bases line up with TRBD2. This CDR3 contains 16 residues. The ends lost 6 bases at V and 0 bases at J; junction bases unmatched: 4. The germline gives CDR1 SNHLY, CDR2 FYNNEI. CDR3 bases: TGTGCCAGCAGGGCACTAGCGGGGGGTAGCACAGATACGCAGTATTTT. Translating it yields CASRALAGGSTDTQYF.

The CDR3 sequence is CASSLVPHTGNQFTDGYTF. CDR3 nucleotides: TGTGCCAGCAGCTTAGTCCCACACACAGGGAATCAATTCACTGATGGCTACACCTTC. The genes are TRBV7-3 and TRBJ1-2; D is possibly TRBD1 (6 bases). Germline loops: CDR1 SGHTA, CDR2 FQGTGA. The CDR3 sequence is 19 residues long. Trimming shortened V by 2 bases and J by 6 bases, and 28 bases separated the two germline ends. The entire variable domain, with the rest obtained from reference TRBV7-3 and TRBJ1-2, is as follows: GAGVSQTPSNKVTEKGKYVELRCDPISGHTALYWYRQSLGQGPEFLIYFQGTGAADDSGLPNDRFFAVRPEGSVSTLKIQRTERGDSAVYLCASSLVPHTGNQFTDGYTFGSGTRLTVV.

This chain links TRBV24-1 with TRBJ2-1, with unresolved D. The CDR3 extends over 12 amino acids. Germline CDR1 and CDR2: KGHDR and SFDVKD. With 9 bases removed from V and 2 bases from J, the gap between germline ends came to 7 bases. In nucleotides, the CDR3 is TGTGCCACCGGGCAGGCCTACAATGAGCAGTTCTTC. Its translation is CATGQAYNEQFF.

A few counts support this clone. The chain joins TRBV10-3 to TRBJ2-7; D unresolved. Trimming left V 2 bases short and J 9 bases short, with 17 bases between. Germline CDR1 and CDR2: ENHRY and SYGVKD. The CDR3 spans 14 residues. CDR3 coding DNA: TGTGCCATCAGTGAGATTAGCCTTACGGTGGGGCAGTACTTC. Amino acid sequence: CAISEISLTVGQYF.

The V gene is TRBV3-1 (or the pseudogene TRBV3-2), the J gene TRBJ1-6; possibly TRBD1 for D (6 bases). CDR1 is LGHDT, CDR2 YNNKEL, per germline (reference sequence). V was trimmed by 4 bases and J by 5 bases, leaving 9 bases between them. The CDR3 loop spans 14 amino acids. In nucleotides, the CDR3 is TGTGCCAGCAGCCCCGGACAGCATAATTCACCCCTCCACTTT. Its translation is CASSPGQHNSPLHF.

The V call is TRBV20-1, the J call TRBJ2-7; 8 positions agree with TRBD1. V was pared by 3 bases and J by 0 bases, with 13 bases of the junction left unmatched. The CDR3 length is 17 residues. Germline assignment: CDR1 DFQATT and CDR2 SNEGSKA (reference sequence). The CDR3 protein is CSASGQGARSSSYEQYF. The CDR3 DNA follows: TGCAGTGCTAGTGGGCAGGGGGCGCGATCGTCCTCCTACGAGCAGTACTTC.